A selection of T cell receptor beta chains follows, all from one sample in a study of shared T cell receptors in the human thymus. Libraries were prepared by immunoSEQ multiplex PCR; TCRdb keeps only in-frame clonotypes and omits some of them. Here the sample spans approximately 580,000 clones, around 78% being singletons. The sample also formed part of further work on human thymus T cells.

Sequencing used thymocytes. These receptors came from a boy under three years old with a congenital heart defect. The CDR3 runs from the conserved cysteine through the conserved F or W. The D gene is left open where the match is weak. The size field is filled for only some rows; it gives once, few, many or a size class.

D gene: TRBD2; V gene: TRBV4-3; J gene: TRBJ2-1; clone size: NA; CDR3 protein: CASSKAGGGGLDREQFF; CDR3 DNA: TGCGCCAGCAGCAAAGCCGGGGGCGGGGGGCTCGATCGGGAGCAGTTCTTC
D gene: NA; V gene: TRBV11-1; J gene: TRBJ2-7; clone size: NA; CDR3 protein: CASSLKGRGDEQYF; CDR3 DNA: TGTGCCAGCAGCTTAAAAGGCAGGGGAGACGAGCAGTACTTC
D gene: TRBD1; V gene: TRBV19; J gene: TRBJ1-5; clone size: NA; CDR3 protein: CASSQGESNQPQHF; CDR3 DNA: TGTGCCAGTAGTCAGGGGGAGAGCAATCAGCCCCAGCATTTT
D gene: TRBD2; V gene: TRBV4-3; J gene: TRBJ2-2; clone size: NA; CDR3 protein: CASSQDPGGVSTGELFF; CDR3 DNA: TGCGCCAGCAGCCAAGACCCGGGGGGAGTTAGCACCGGGGAGCTGTTTTTT
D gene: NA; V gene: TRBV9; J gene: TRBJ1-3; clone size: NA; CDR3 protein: CASSVGGASSGNTIYF; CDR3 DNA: TGTGCCAGCAGCGTAGGAGGAGCCTCCTCTGGAAACACCATATATTTT
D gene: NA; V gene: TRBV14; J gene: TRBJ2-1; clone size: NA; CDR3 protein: CASSLPSHEQFF; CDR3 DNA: TGTGCCAGCAGCCTTCCGTCCCATGAGCAGTTCTTC
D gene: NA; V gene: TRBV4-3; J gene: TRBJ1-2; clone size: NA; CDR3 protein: CASSQDLSRTVYGYTF; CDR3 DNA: TGCGCCAGCAGCCAAGATCTGTCTAGGACAGTCTATGGCTACACCTTC
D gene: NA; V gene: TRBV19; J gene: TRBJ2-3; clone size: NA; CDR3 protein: CASSIAPFRGSTDTQYF; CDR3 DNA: TGTGCCAGTAGTATAGCCCCATTTAGGGGGAGCACAGATACGCAGTATTTT
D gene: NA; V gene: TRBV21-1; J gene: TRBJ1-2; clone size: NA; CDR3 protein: CASRRLKWCDYGYTF; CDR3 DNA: TGTGCCAGCAGGAGGTTAAAGTGGTGTGACTATGGCTACACCTTC
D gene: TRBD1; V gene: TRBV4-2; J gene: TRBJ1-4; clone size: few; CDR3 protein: CASRRGGNEKLFF; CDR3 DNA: TGTGCCAGCAGACGAGGGGGCAACGAAAAACTGTTTTTT
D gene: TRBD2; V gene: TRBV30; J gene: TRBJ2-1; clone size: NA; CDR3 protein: CAWSVRPPLAGVMDEQFF; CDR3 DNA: TGTGCCTGGAGTGTACGGCCCCCGCTAGCGGGAGTTATGGATGAGCAGTTCTTC
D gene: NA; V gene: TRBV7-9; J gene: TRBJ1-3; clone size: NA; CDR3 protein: CASSSNTGRETPLDF; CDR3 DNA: TGTGCCAGCAGCTCAAATACAGGGAGGGAAACACCATTGGATTTT
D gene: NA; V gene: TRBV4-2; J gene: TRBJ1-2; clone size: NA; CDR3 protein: CASSHLRGGYTF; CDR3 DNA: TGTGCCAGCAGCCACCTACGGGGGGGCTACACCTTC
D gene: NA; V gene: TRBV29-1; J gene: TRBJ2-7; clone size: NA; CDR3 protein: CSVVSDGIRSYEQYF; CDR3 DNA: TGCAGCGTTGTCTCAGACGGGATCCGCTCCTACGAGCAGTACTTC
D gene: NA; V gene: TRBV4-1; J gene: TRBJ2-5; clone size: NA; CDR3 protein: CASSQAGFGETQYF; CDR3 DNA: TGCGCCAGCAGCCAAGCGGGGTTCGGAGAGACCCAGTACTTC
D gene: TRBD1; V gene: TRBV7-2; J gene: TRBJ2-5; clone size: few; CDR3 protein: CASSYRDRGQETQYF; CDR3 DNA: TGTGCCAGCAGCTACCGGGACAGGGGGCAGGAGACCCAGTACTTC
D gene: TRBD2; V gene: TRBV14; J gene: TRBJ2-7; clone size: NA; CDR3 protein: CASSQDGTSGKYEQYF; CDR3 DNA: TGTGCCAGCAGCCAAGATGGGACTAGCGGGAAATACGAGCAGTACTTC
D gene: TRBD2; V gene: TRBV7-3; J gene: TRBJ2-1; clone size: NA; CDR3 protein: CASSSGLARGSYNEQFF; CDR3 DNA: TGTGCCAGCAGCTCCGGACTAGCCCGAGGCTCCTACAATGAGCAGTTCTTC
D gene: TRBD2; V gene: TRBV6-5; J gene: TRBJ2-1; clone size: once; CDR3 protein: CASSYKRVAGHPEQFF; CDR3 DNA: TGTGCCAGCAGTTACAAAAGGGTAGCGGGCCACCCAGAGCAGTTCTTC
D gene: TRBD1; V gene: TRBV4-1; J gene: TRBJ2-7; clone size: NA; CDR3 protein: CASSAGTGSSEQYF; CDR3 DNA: TGCGCCAGCAGCGCCGGGACAGGGTCTTCCGAGCAGTACTTC
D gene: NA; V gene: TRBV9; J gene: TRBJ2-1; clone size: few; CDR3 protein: CASSARVGEQFF; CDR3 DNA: TGTGCCAGCAGCGCCCGGGTAGGTGAGCAGTTCTTC
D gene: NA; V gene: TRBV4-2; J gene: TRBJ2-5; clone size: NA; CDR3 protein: CASSQAGAPLSGPYQETQYF; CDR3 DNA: TGTGCCAGCAGCCAAGCCGGGGCCCCTCTGAGCGGGCCGTACCAAGAGACCCAGTACTTC
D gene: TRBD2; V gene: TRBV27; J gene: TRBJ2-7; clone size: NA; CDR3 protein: CASSPGGGADCEQYF; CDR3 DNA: TGTGCCAGCAGTCCGGGAGGGGGGGCCGACTGCGAGCAGTACTTC
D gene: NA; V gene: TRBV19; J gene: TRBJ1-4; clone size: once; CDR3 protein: CASSIRFEAPRGVNEKLFF; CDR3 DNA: TGTGCCAGTAGTATTAGGTTCGAGGCACCCCGAGGTGTGAATGAAAAACTGTTTTTT
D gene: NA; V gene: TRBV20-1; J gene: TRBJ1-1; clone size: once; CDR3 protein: CSAKLAEAFF; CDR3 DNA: TGCAGTGCCAAGTTAGCCGAAGCTTTCTTT
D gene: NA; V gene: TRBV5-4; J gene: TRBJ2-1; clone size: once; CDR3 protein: CASSWESLTYNEQFF; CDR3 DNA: TGTGCCAGCAGCTGGGAGTCCTTAACCTACAATGAGCAGTTCTTC
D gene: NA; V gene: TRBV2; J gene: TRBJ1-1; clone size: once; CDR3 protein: CASSEGARNTEAFF; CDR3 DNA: TGTGCCAGCAGTGAAGGGGCTCGGAACACTGAAGCTTTCTTT
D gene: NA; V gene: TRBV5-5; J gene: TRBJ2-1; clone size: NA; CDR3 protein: CASSSPRGRDEQFF; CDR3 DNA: TGTGCCAGCAGCTCCCCTAGGGGGAGGGATGAGCAGTTCTTC
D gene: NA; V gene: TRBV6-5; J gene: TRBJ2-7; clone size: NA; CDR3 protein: CASSSPGHVKPYEQYF; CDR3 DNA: TGTGCCAGCAGTTCTCCGGGACATGTTAAACCCTACGAGCAGTACTTC
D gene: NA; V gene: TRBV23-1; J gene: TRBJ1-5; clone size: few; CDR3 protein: CASSQLTRKYQPQHF; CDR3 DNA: TGCGCCAGCAGTCAATTAACGCGGAAGTATCAGCCCCAGCATTTT
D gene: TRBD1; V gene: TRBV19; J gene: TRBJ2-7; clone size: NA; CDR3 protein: CASSIEITTGGYEQYF; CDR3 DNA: TGTGCCAGTAGTATAGAGATCACGACAGGGGGCTACGAGCAGTACTTC
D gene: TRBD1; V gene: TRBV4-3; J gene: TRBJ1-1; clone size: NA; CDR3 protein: CASSHGQGYTEAFF; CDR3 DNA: TGCGCCAGCAGCCACGGACAGGGGTACACTGAAGCTTTCTTT
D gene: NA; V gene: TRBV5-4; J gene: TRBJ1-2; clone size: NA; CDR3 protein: CASSFIDRQGDYGYTF; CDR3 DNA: TGTGCCAGCAGCTTCATAGACAGGCAGGGCGACTATGGCTACACCTTC
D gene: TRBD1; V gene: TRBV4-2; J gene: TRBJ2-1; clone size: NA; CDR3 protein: CASSQDPFGTAKRWFF; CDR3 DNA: TGTGCCAGCAGCCAAGATCCCTTTGGGACAGCCAAACGCTGGTTCTTC
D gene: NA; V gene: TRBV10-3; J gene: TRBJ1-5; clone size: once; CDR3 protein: CAISGSDSNQPQHF; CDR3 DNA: TGTGCCATCAGTGGGAGTGACAGCAATCAGCCCCAGCATTTT
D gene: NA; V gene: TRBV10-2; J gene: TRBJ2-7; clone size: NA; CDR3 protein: CASTDNRGGSSYEQYF; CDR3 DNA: TGCGCCAGCACCGATAATCGAGGAGGTAGTTCCTACGAGCAGTACTTC
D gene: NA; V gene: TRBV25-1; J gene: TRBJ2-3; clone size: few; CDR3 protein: CASSELEGRNSTDTQYF; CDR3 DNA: TGTGCCAGCAGTGAATTGGAGGGACGGAATAGCACAGATACGCAGTATTTT
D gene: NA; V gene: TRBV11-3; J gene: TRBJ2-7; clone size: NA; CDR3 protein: CASSLGQTYEQYF; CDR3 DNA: TGTGCCAGCAGCTTAGGACAGACCTACGAGCAGTACTTC
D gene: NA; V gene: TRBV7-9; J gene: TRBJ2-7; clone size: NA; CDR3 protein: CASSLGTVYEQYF; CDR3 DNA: TGTGCCAGCAGCTTAGGGACAGTGTACGAGCAGTACTTC
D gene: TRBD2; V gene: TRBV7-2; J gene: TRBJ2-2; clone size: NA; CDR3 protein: CASSRLAVNTGELFF; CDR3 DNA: TGTGCCAGCAGCCGACTAGCAGTTAACACCGGGGAGCTGTTTTTT
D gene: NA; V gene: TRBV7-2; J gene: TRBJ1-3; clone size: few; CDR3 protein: CASSLWRGPSSGNTIYF; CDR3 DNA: TGTGCCAGCAGCTTATGGAGGGGTCCGAGCTCTGGAAACACCATATATTTT
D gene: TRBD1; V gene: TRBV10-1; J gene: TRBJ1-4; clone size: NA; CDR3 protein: CASSERQGEKLFF; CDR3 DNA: TGCGCCAGCAGCGAACGACAGGGGGAAAAACTGTTTTTT
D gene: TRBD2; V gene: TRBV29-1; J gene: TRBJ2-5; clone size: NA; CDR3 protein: CSVEKSGGQETQYF; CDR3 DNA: TGCAGCGTTGAAAAAAGCGGGGGGCAAGAGACCCAGTACTTC
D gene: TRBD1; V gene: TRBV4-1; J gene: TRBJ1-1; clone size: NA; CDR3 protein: CASSPGTGDTEAFF; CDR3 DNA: TGCGCCAGCAGCCCCGGGACAGGGGACACTGAAGCTTTCTTT
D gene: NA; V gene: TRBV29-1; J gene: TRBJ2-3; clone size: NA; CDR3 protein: CSVGSADTQYF; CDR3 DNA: TGCAGCGTTGGCTCAGCAGATACGCAGTATTTT
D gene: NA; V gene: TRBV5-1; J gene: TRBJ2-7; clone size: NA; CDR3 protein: CASRRGRGTSPSYEQYF; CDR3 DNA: TGCGCCAGCAGGAGGGGGCGCGGGACTAGTCCTTCCTACGAGCAGTACTTC
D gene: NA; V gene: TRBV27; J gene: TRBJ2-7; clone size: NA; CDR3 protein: CASTLYYEQYF; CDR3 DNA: TGTGCCAGCACCCTCTACTACGAGCAGTACTTC
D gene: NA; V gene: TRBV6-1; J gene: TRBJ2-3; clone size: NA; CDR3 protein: CASSEEDSPGDTQYF; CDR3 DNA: TGTGCCAGCAGTGAAGAGGACTCCCCGGGGGATACGCAGTATTTT